This T cell receptor (beta chain) emerged from a study of T-cell reconstitution after alpha-beta-depleted transplantation in children. As it was prepared, the TCRbeta library received unique molecular identifiers. TCRdb re-called the PCR reads through MiXCR, storing one row per CDR3 protein. The data hold some 390,000 distinct CDR3 sequences, with 20% observed a single time. This CDR3 has 13 amino acids. V trimming: 4 bases; J trimming: 4 bases; junction bases outside the gene matches: 6. Germline V lookup: CDR1 SQVTM, CDR2 ANQGSEA. The rearrangement links TRBV29-1 to TRBJ1-1; 7 bases fit TRBD1. This sequence originates from a human donor who donated a stem cell graft to a child with acute myeloid leukemia. The starting material was PBMCs from the stem cell graft donor, obtained from the stem cell graft. As DNA, the CDR3 is TGCAGCGTTGGACAGGGTTCGAGCACTGAAGCTTTCTTT. Translated: CSVGQGSSTEAFF.